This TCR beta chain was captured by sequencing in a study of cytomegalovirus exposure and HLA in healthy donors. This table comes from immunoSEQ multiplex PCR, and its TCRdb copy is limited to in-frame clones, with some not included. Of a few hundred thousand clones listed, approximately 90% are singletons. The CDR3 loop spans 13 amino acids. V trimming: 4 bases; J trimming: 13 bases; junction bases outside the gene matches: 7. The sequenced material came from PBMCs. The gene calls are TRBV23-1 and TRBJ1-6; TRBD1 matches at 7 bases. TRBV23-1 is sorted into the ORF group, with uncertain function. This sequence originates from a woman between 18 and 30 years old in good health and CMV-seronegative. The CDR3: CASSPPQGVPLHF. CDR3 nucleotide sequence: TGCGCCAGCAGTCCGCCTCAGGGGGTGCCCCTCCACTTT.